The 28 T cell receptor beta chains given below trace back to one sample, sequenced in a study of T-cell memory formation after mild COVID-19. MiXCR, run by TCRdb on the 5' RACE reads, gives a single entry per CDR3 protein. The sample consists of 470,000 or so distinct CDR3 sequences, 20% of them appearing once. Source material: PBMCs or a T cell subset sorted from them (not recorded which). Every receptor here comes from an adult woman who had mild COVID-19 (a few samples of this study predate the infection). Cell type and time point are not known.

V usage is TRBV5-6 and J usage is TRBJ2-1; D is unclear. Per the germline V gene, CDR1 is SGHDT and CDR2 is YYEEEE. Trimming took 3 bases from V and 6 from J, leaving 19 bases between them. The length of the CDR3 is 16 residues. The CDR3 DNA sequence: TGTGCCAGCAGCTCGTATTCCTTGGAGAGGAGCAATGAGCAGTTCTTC. It yields the protein CASSSYSLERSNEQFF.

This clonotype was detected a few times. The rearrangement links TRBV7-2 to TRBJ2-5; D is unresolved. The CDR3 length is 15 residues. With 0 bases removed from V and 5 bases from J, the gap between germline ends came to 13 bases. CDR1 and CDR2 from the germline V gene are SGHTA and FQGNSA. This CDR3 is CASSLAGTVGETQYF. CDR3 bases: TGTGCCAGCAGCTTAGCAGGCACTGTCGGGGAGACCCAGTACTTC.

This chain uses TRBV7-2 with TRBJ2-7; tentatively, D is TRBD2 (6 bases). This CDR3 is 16 amino acids long. V was clipped by 1 base and J by 3 bases, with 16 bases between them. Germline CDR1 reads SGHTA; CDR2 reads FQGNSA. CDR3 coding DNA: TGTGCCAGCAGCTTAGGTGCTGGGGGGAGAATCTACGAGCAGTACTTC. This encodes CASSLGAGGRIYEQYF.

This clonotype was observed a single time. The genes are TRBV24-1 and TRBJ2-5; possible D gene TRBD2, 6 bases. The CDR3 is 14 residues long. Germline V CDR1 and CDR2: KGHDR, SFDVKD. V lost 5 bases and J 4 bases, leaving 13 bases between the germline ends. CDR3 in amino acids: CATSASLGGETQYF. The CDR3 coding sequence is TGTGCCACCAGTGCTTCTTTGGGGGGAGAGACCCAGTACTTC.

The chain has TRBV9 and TRBJ1-2; D is unclear. This CDR3 is 16 amino acids long. Germline V gives CDR1 SGDLS, CDR2 YYNGEE. Trimming cost V 4 bases and J 3 bases, with 19 bases left between them. For the CDR3, the DNA is TGTGCCAGCAGCCTTTCTCCCACCTCCACCTACTATGGCTACACCTTC. Translated, it gives CASSLSPTSTYYGYTF.

The chain has TRBV7-2 and TRBJ1-1; 8 nucleotides line up with TRBD1. The CDR3 consists of 13 residues. The V gene's germline CDR1 is SGHTA and CDR2 FQGNSA. V was clipped by 6 bases and J by 4 bases; unmatched bases: 4. CDR3 in amino acids: CASRRTGSTEAFF. The CDR3 bases are TGTGCCAGCAGACGGACAGGGAGCACTGAAGCTTTCTTT. Based on the CDR3 plus reference TRBV7-2 and TRBJ1-1, the full variable domain is GAGVSQSPSNKVTEKGKDVELRCDPISGHTALYWYRQSLGQGLEFLIYFQGNSAPDKSGLPSDRFSAERTGGSVSTLTIQRTQQEDSAVYLCASRRTGSTEAFFGQGTRLTVV.

The chain is built from TRBV19 and TRBJ2-2; TRBD1 aligns across 7 bases. Germline values: CDR1 LNHDA, CDR2 SQIVND (reference sequence). Germline trimming cut 11 bases from V and 2 bases from J; bases unmatched to any gene: 14. The CDR3 totals 16 residues. DNA of the CDR3: TGTGCCTCGAAGATGACGGGACAGACCAACACCGGGGAGCTGTTTTTT. It yields the protein CASKMTGQTNTGELFF. The entire variable domain, with the rest obtained from reference TRBV19 and TRBJ2-2, is as follows: DGGITQSPKYLFRKEGQNVTLSCEQNLNHDAMYWYRQDPGQGLRLIYYSQIVNDFQKGDIAEGYSVSREKKESFPLTVTSAQKNPTAFYLCASKMTGQTNTGELFFGEGSRLTVL.

This clonotype was detected only a few times. The chain joins TRBV20-1 to TRBJ2-6; TRBD1 or TRBD2 may be the D gene (5 bases each). With 6 bases removed from V and 4 bases from J, the gap between germline ends came to 16 bases. The CDR3 consists of 15 residues. CDR1 is DFQATT, CDR2 SNEGSKA, per germline (reference sequence). Written as DNA, the CDR3 is TGCAGTGCGACCTTCCGGGACCAAGGGGCCAACGTCCTGACTTTC. It specifies CSATFRDQGANVLTF.

This clonotype occurred a few times. This chain joins TRBV20-1 and TRBJ2-1, with D possibly matching TRBD1 (6 bases). This CDR3 contains 13 residues. Germline V CDR1 and CDR2: DFQATT, SNEGSKA (reference sequence). The V end lost 3 bases, the J end lost 4 bases, and 10 bases lay between the germline ends. CDR3 amino acids: CSASPTGYNEQFF. The CDR3 coding sequence is TGCAGTGCTAGCCCCACAGGGTACAATGAGCAGTTCTTC.

This clonotype was detected a few times. This chain joins TRBV4-3 and TRBJ2-7; TRBD2 matches 10 bases. V trimming: 0 bases; J trimming: 1 base; junction bases outside the gene matches: 9. The germline gives CDR1 LGHNA, CDR2 YSLEER. The CDR3 has 18 amino acids. The CDR3 here is CASSQEWTSGSPSYEQYF. As DNA, the CDR3 is TGCGCCAGCAGCCAAGAGTGGACTAGCGGATCACCATCCTACGAGCAGTACTTC.

The table lists this clonotype with a few counts. This chain uses TRBV5-6 with TRBJ1-1; TRBD1 agrees at 7 bases. V lost 5 bases, J lost 4 bases, and 11 bases stayed unmatched. The CDR3 extends over 15 amino acids. Looked up from germline, CDR1 is SGHDT and CDR2 is YYEEEE. As DNA, the CDR3 is TGTGCCAGCAGTCGCCGACAGGGCAGAGGCACTGAAGCTTTCTTT. Protein sequence: CASSRRQGRGTEAFF. Based on the CDR3 plus reference TRBV5-6 and TRBJ1-1, the full variable domain is DAGVTQSPTHLIKTRGQQVTLRCSPKSGHDTVSWYQQALGQGPQFIFQYYEEEERQRGNFPDRFSGHQFPNYSSELNVNALLLGDSALYLCASSRRQGRGTEAFFGQGTRLTVV.

This chain links TRBV6-1 with TRBJ2-7; 9 bases are shared with TRBD1. V dropped 4 bases and J dropped 3; count of bases not matched to a gene: 1. CDR1 is MNHNS, CDR2 SASEGT, per germline. The CDR3 runs 13 residues. The chain's CDR3 is CASSGTGVYEQYF. DNA for the CDR3: TGTGCCAGCAGTGGGACAGGGGTCTACGAGCAGTACTTC.

The J gene is TRBJ2-1, the V gene TRBV7-3; TRBD2 matches 9 bases. Germline values: CDR1 SGHTA, CDR2 FQGTGA. The CDR3 is 15 residues long. Trimming removed 2 bases from V and 7 bases from J; junction bases left unmatched: 6. CDR3 DNA: TGTGCCAGCAGCTTAGGCGGGGGGGCTCGGAATGAGCAGTTCTTC. It is translated as CASSLGGGARNEQFF.

This chain links TRBV6-1 with TRBJ1-1; 12 nucleotides agree with TRBD1. This CDR3 region has 15 residues. CDR1 MNHNS and CDR2 SASEGT come from the germline V gene. V lost 6 bases and J lost 5; bases outside the gene matches: 7. The CDR3 is CASSGTGGARTEAFF. CDR3 sequence (DNA): TGTGCCAGCAGCGGGACAGGGGGCGCCCGGACTGAAGCTTTCTTT.

This clonotype was recorded a few times. V is TRBV10-3 and J is TRBJ2-7; the match to TRBD2 covers 11 bases. Germline CDR1 and CDR2: ENHRY and SYGVKD. This CDR3 is built from 15 residues. J lost 2 bases, V lost 7 bases, and 7 bases had no gene match. The CDR3 DNA is TGTGCCATCACCTCAGCTAGCGGGGGGCCCTACGAGCAGTACTTC. Translation gives CAITSASGGPYEQYF.

This rearrangement joins TRBV20-1 to TRBJ1-1; 9 positions match TRBD1. The trim removed 3 bases at V and 8 bases at J, leaving 13 bases unmatched. Per germline, CDR1 DFQATT and CDR2 SNEGSKA (reference sequence). CDR3 length: 15 residues. DNA for the CDR3: TGCAGTGCTAGTTCTTCCGGACAGGGGTCTTTGGAAGCTTTCTTT. Residues: CSASSSGQGSLEAFF.

The chain's CDR3 is CASASRGGLYYGYTF. CDR3 nucleotide sequence: TGTGCCAGCGCTTCTCGAGGGGGTCTTTACTATGGCTACACCTTC. The chain combines TRBV6-5 with TRBJ1-2; D perhaps matches TRBD1 (6 bases). Germline values: CDR1 MNHEY, CDR2 SVGAGI. V dropped 8 bases and J dropped 3 bases, with 19 bases sitting between them. CDR3 length: 15 amino acids.

The chain carries TRBV4-3 and TRBJ2-7, with D possibly matching TRBD2 (5 bases). CDR1 is LGHNA, CDR2 YSLEER, per germline. The V and J ends lost 0 bases and 4 bases respectively, with 10 bases between them. The CDR3 has 14 residues. CDR3 coding DNA: TGCGCCAGCAGCCAAGATAGGGAGCGGTACGAGCAGTACTTC. As protein: CASSQDRERYEQYF.

At least ten counts were recorded for this clonotype. The rearrangement joins TRBV7-9 to TRBJ2-2; no firm D call. The V gene lost 1 base and the J gene lost 5 bases, with 5 bases spanning the gap. The length of the CDR3 is 13 residues. CDR1 is SEHNR and CDR2 is FQNEAQ in the germline V gene (reference sequence). The CDR3 coding sequence is TGTGCCAGCAGCTTAGTCGAAACCGGGGAGCTGTTTTTT. Its translation is CASSLVETGELFF.

The rearrangement joins TRBV5-1 to TRBJ2-4; D is ambiguous. V was clipped by 0 bases and J by 2 bases, with 3 bases between them. Looked up from germline, CDR1 is SGHRS and CDR2 is YFSETQ. There are 13 residues in the CDR3. The CDR3 sequence is CASSLEPKNIQYF. DNA for the CDR3: TGCGCCAGCAGCTTGGAACCCAAAAACATTCAGTACTTC.

This clonotype was counted between two and nine times. The V call is TRBV9, the J call TRBJ2-2; D uncertain. The CDR3 consists of 13 residues. Germline V gene sequence: CDR1 SGDLS, CDR2 YYNGEE. V dropped 4 bases and J dropped 8 bases, with 12 bases sitting between them. The CDR3 DNA reads TGTGCCAGCAGCACCGCTAAACGTGGGGAGCTGTTTTTT. Its protein product is CASSTAKRGELFF.

This clonotype was counted a few times. The V and J genes are TRBV7-9 and TRBJ2-1; TRBD1 or TRBD2 may be the D gene (5 bases each). Trimming pared 0 bases from V and 4 bases from J, leaving 19 bases between. CDR1 is SEHNR and CDR2 is FQNEAQ in the germline V gene (reference sequence). The CDR3 is 18 amino acids. The CDR3 loop is CASSLARDVFPLYNEQFF. The DNA for the CDR3 is TGTGCCAGCAGCTTAGCCCGGGACGTATTCCCCCTGTACAATGAGCAGTTCTTC.

This clonotype was detected a few times. The CDR3 DNA reads TGCAGTGCGCCAGACAGGGGTAGGGAAGCTTTCTTT. The encoded protein is CSAPDRGREAFF. V is TRBV20-1 and J is TRBJ1-1, with TRBD1 matching 8 bases. CDR3 length: 12 amino acids. The junction had 8 bases not matched to a gene; V was cut back by 6 bases and J by 8 bases. Germline values: CDR1 DFQATT, CDR2 SNEGSKA (reference sequence).

The chain carries TRBV29-1 and TRBJ2-3; possible D gene TRBD2, 6 bases. Per germline, CDR1 SQVTM and CDR2 ANQGSEA. The CDR3 spans 14 residues. The ends were cut back, 7 bases at V and 4 bases at J, with 18 bases in the middle. The chain's CDR3 is CSGGRAGGPDTQYF. CDR3 bases: TGCAGCGGGGGAAGAGCGGGCGGCCCAGATACGCAGTATTTT.

The chain couples TRBV7-9 to TRBJ2-6, with D unclear. Germline-derived CDR1 and CDR2 are SEHNR and FQNEAQ (reference sequence). This CDR3 contains 16 residues. V lost 2 bases, J lost 4 bases, and 12 bases lay in between. Written as DNA, the CDR3 is TGTGCCAGCAGCTTAACCATTACTCCGGGGGCCAACGTCCTGACTTTC. This translates into CASSLTITPGANVLTF.

The chain links TRBV5-4 to TRBJ2-3; unclear D gene. Germline CDR1 reads SGHNT; CDR2 reads YYREEE (reference sequence). Trimming removed 1 base at V and 0 bases at J, with 9 bases between. The length of the CDR3 is 15 residues. CDR3 sequence (DNA): TGTGCCAGCAGCTTGTCGGCGGTTAGCACAGATACGCAGTATTTT. This sequence encodes CASSLSAVSTDTQYF.

CDR3 sequence: CASSSKRTTGSGTDTQYF. The CDR3 DNA is TGCGCCAGCAGCTCCAAACGTACGACAGGGAGCGGCACAGATACGCAGTATTTT. The rearrangement uses TRBV5-1 and TRBJ2-3; 7 nucleotides match TRBD1. CDR1 and CDR2 from the germline V gene are SGHRS and YFSETQ. V lost 3 bases and J lost 1; bases outside the gene matches: 14. The CDR3 has 18 amino acids.

This clonotype was recorded a few times. The chain links TRBV4-2 to TRBJ2-1; perhaps TRBD2 as D (6 bases). V lost 0 bases and J lost 10, with 16 bases in between. Germline V gene sequence: CDR1 LGHNA, CDR2 YNFKEQ. The length of the CDR3 is 15 residues. The CDR3 DNA reads TGTGCCAGCAGCCAAGAGGGGGGAGGCGGGCACGAGCAGTTCTTC. Translated, it gives CASSQEGGGGHEQFF.